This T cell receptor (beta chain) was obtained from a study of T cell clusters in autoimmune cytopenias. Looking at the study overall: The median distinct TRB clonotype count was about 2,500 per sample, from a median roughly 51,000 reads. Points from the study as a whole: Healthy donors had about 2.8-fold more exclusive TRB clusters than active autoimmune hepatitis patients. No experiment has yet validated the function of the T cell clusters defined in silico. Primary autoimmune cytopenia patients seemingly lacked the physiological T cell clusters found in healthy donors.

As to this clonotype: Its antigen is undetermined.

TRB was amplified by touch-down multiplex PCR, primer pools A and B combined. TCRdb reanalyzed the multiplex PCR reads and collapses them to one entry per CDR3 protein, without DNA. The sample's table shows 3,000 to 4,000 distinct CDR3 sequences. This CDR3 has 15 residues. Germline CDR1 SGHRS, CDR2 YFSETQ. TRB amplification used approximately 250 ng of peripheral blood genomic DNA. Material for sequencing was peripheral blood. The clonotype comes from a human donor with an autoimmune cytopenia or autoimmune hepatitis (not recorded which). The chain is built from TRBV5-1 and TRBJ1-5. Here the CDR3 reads CASSLDGRTNQPQHF.